One and the same sample provided the 23 T cell receptor beta chains below, sequenced in a study of T cell changes during pregnancy in multiple sclerosis. Profiled with immunoSEQ multiplex PCR; TCRdb holds only in-frame clones, not every one. The sample lists 35,000 or so clones; 88% were seen once. The material sequenced was CD4+ T cells from peripheral blood mononuclear cells, taken in the first trimester of pregnancy. All receptors come from a female donor with multiple sclerosis, enrolled in a pregnancy study.

This clone has more than one count but fewer than ten. The rearrangement joins TRBV29-1 to TRBJ1-1; no clear D. Germline V CDR1 and CDR2: SQVTM, ANQGSEA. The CDR3 is made up of 13 amino acids. V lost 5 bases to trimming and J lost 4 bases, with 14 bases between them. CDR3 DNA: TGCAGCGTTACCGACACACCTGTCACTGAAGCTTTCTTT. Translating gives CSVTDTPVTEAFF. Full variable domain (missing parts from reference TRBV29-1 and TRBJ1-1): SAVISQKPSRDICQRGTSLTIQCQVDSQVTMMFWYRQQPGQSLTLIATANQGSEATYESGFVIDKFPISRPNLTFSTLTVSNMSPEDSSIYLCSVTDTPVTEAFFGQGTRLTVV.

V usage is TRBV9 and J usage is TRBJ2-2; 9 bases fit TRBD2. The CDR3 consists of 15 residues. V dropped 3 bases and J dropped 4; count of bases not matched to a gene: 4. The germline V gene has CDR1 SGDLS and CDR2 YYNGEE. In DNA, the CDR3 is TGTGCCAGCAGCGAGGCGGGGGGGCCCACCGGGGAGCTGTTTTTT. Amino acids: CASSEAGGPTGELFF.

This chain uses TRBV27 with TRBJ2-3; 8 bases agree with TRBD1. The length of the CDR3 is 16 residues. V was clipped by 2 bases and J by 0 bases; unmatched bases: 4. Germline CDR1 is MNHEY and CDR2 is SMNVEV (reference sequence). CDR3 in amino acids: CASSLPTGGSTDTQYF. The DNA of the CDR3 is TGTGCCAGCAGTTTACCCACAGGGGGAAGCACAGATACGCAGTATTTT.

The chain recombines TRBV30 with TRBJ1-1, with a tentative D call TRBD1 (6 bases). CDR1 and CDR2 from the germline V gene are GTSNPN and SVGIG (reference sequence). With 1 base removed from V and 5 bases from J, the gap between germline ends came to 14 bases. The CDR3 covers 14 residues. CDR3 DNA sequence: TGTGCCTGGAGTGACAGGGCCTCCGGGACTGAAGCTTTCTTT. Translation gives CAWSDRASGTEAFF.

The genes are TRBV9 and TRBJ2-2; 9 bases align to TRBD2. Per the germline V gene, CDR1 is SGDLS and CDR2 is YYNGEE. The length of the CDR3 is 17 residues. Germline trimming cut 0 bases from V and 0 bases from J; bases unmatched to any gene: 3. CDR3 DNA sequence: TGTGCCAGCAGCGTAGGGCTAGCGGGGTCGAACACCGGGGAGCTGTTTTTT. This sequence encodes CASSVGLAGSNTGELFF.

This chain joins TRBV13 and TRBJ1-2; 8 nucleotides line up with TRBD1. Germline loops: CDR1 PRHDT, CDR2 FYEKMQ (reference sequence). Trimming took 5 bases from V and 4 from J; bases not matched to a gene: 3. The CDR3 is 13 amino acids. The CDR3 DNA reads as TGTGCCAGCAGCCATCAGGGGGCCTATGGCTACACCTTC. Amino acid sequence: CASSHQGAYGYTF.

CDR3 nucleotide sequence: TGTGCCAGCACCAGGCACAGGGGGGTCTATGGCTACACCTTC. It translates to CASTRHRGVYGYTF. V gene TRBV28 combines with J gene TRBJ1-2, with 8 bases aligning to TRBD1. CDR1 is MDHEN, CDR2 SYDVKM, per germline. The CDR3 length is 14 residues. V lost 7 bases and J lost 4; bases outside the gene matches: 8.

The chain carries TRBV6-1 and TRBJ2-3; a weak D match, TRBD1 (5 bases). This CDR3 spans 12 amino acids. V shed 11 bases and J shed 2 bases, with 11 bases lying between them. Germline CDR1 and CDR2: MNHNS and SASEGT. CDR3 coding DNA: TGTGCCTCTAAGGGGATCACAGATACGCAGTATTTT. Translated: CASKGITDTQYF.

V usage is TRBV18 and J usage is TRBJ2-5, with D perhaps TRBD2 (6 bases). CDR1 and CDR2 (germline): KGHSH, LQKENI. The germline V and J ends were trimmed by 3 bases and 4 bases, with 15 bases remaining between them. The CDR3 is 15 amino acids. The CDR3 loop is CASSPLTGAGETQYF. CDR3 coding DNA: TGTGCCAGCTCACCTTTAACAGGAGCGGGAGAGACCCAGTACTTC.

The chain combines TRBV5-1 with TRBJ2-3, with 8 bases identical to TRBD1. The trim removed 4 bases at V and 8 bases at J, leaving 9 bases unmatched. The germline gives CDR1 SGHRS, CDR2 YFSETQ. The CDR3 contains 14 residues. The CDR3 spells CASSADGTGSTQYF. CDR3 nucleotide sequence: TGCGCCAGCAGCGCAGACGGGACAGGCAGTACGCAGTATTTT.

The rearrangement links TRBV19 to TRBJ2-5; TRBD2 might be the D (5 bases). Germline values: CDR1 LNHDA, CDR2 SQIVND (reference sequence). The CDR3 consists of 14 residues. The ends were cut back, 3 bases at V and 2 bases at J, with 10 bases in the middle. The CDR3 DNA follows: TGTGCCAGTAGTATTACCGGGGTTCAAGAGACCCAGTACTTC. Amino acids: CASSITGVQETQYF.

This clone was counted once. This chain connects TRBV7-9 to TRBJ2-2; the match to TRBD2 covers 7 bases. Per the germline V gene, CDR1 is SEHNR and CDR2 is FQNEAQ (reference sequence). The V segment lost 3 bases and the J segment 4 bases; nucleotides outside the gene matches: 5. The length of the CDR3 is 15 residues. The chain's CDR3 is CASSFGRTGTGELFF. The CDR3 bases are TGTGCCAGCAGCTTCGGGAGGACGGGCACCGGGGAGCTGTTTTTT.

This chain connects TRBV6-1 to TRBJ1-2, with a weak D call TRBD1 (5 bases). The CDR3 has 14 amino acids. Trimming cost V 10 bases and J 6 bases, with 21 bases left between them. Germline V lookup: CDR1 MNHNS, CDR2 SASEGT. In DNA form, the CDR3 reads TGTGCCACCCAGCCTTGGAGGGGCGATCATGGCTACACCTTC. Translating gives CATQPWRGDHGYTF.

This clone was seen a single time. This chain connects TRBV10-3 to TRBJ2-7, with 10 bases aligning to TRBD1. The trim removed 2 bases at V and 3 bases at J, leaving 4 bases unmatched. The CDR3 runs to 15 residues. The germline gives CDR1 ENHRY, CDR2 SYGVKD. The CDR3 protein is CAISEIRTGGYEQYF. In nucleotides, the CDR3 is TGTGCCATCAGTGAGATCCGGACAGGGGGCTACGAGCAGTACTTC.

The V gene is TRBV19, the J gene TRBJ1-2, with TRBD1 identical over 8 bases. The CDR3 loop spans 14 amino acids. The germline gives CDR1 LNHDA, CDR2 SQIVND (reference sequence). V dropped 5 bases and J dropped 3; count of bases not matched to a gene: 5. The CDR3 sequence: CASSRAGGDYGYTF. Written as DNA, the CDR3 is TGTGCCAGTAGTCGCGCAGGGGGCGACTATGGCTACACCTTC.

This clone was recorded once. This chain connects TRBV30 to TRBJ2-5; D ambiguous. Trimming took off 2 bases at V and 2 bases at J, with 12 bases between the two ends. The CDR3 contains 14 residues. The germline V gene has CDR1 GTSNPN and CDR2 SVGIG (reference sequence). The CDR3 DNA reads as TGTGCCTGGAGTCCCCCACGGCGGCAAGAGACCCAGTACTTC. This codes for CAWSPPRRQETQYF.

The chain employs TRBV2 and TRBJ2-2, with D perhaps TRBD1 (7 bases). Trimming pared 9 bases from V and 5 bases from J, leaving 19 bases between. Germline CDR1 and CDR2: SNHLY and FYNNEI. This CDR3 spans 15 amino acids. The CDR3 DNA is TGTGCCAGTACCCTCCGGCAGGGGGGTACCGGGGAGCTGTTTTTT. It codes for CASTLRQGGTGELFF.

This clone was recorded only once. The chain links TRBV30 to TRBJ2-5; TRBD1 matches at 9 bases. Germline assignment: CDR1 GTSNPN and CDR2 SVGIG (reference sequence). The J segment lost 5 bases and the V segment lost 1 base, leaving 11 bases of the junction unmatched. The CDR3 is 16 residues long. The CDR3 is CAWSAGTGTVEETQYF. CDR3 bases: TGTGCCTGGAGTGCCGGGACAGGGACGGTTGAGGAGACCCAGTACTTC.

This rearrangement joins TRBV5-1 to TRBJ2-1; 11 positions match TRBD2. Germline-derived CDR1 and CDR2 are SGHRS and YFSETQ. The CDR3 is 16 amino acids. J was trimmed by 5 bases and V by 1 base; bases with no gene match: 5. CDR3 in amino acids: CASSLNPGLADNEQFF. The CDR3 region has the DNA TGCGCCAGCAGCTTGAACCCGGGACTAGCGGACAATGAGCAGTTCTTC.

This chain joins TRBV19 and TRBJ1-2, with 8 nucleotides matching TRBD1. V shed 5 bases, J shed 3 bases, and the junction held 14 bases outside the gene matches. CDR3 length: 17 amino acids. Per germline, CDR1 LNHDA and CDR2 SQIVND (reference sequence). In DNA, the CDR3 is TGTGCCAGTAGTCCGTGGGGACTTGGACAGGGCCACTATGGCTACACCTTC. It is translated as CASSPWGLGQGHYGYTF. Drawing the rest from reference TRBV19 and TRBJ1-2, the complete variable domain is DGGITQSPKYLFRKEGQNVTLSCEQNLNHDAMYWYRQDPGQGLRLIYYSQIVNDFQKGDIAEGYSVSREKKESFPLTVTSAQKNPTAFYLCASSPWGLGQGHYGYTFGSGTRLTVV.

V usage is TRBV6-5 and J usage is TRBJ1-1; D remains unclear. V was trimmed by 2 bases and J by 0 bases, leaving 7 bases between them. This CDR3 is 14 amino acids long. Per germline, CDR1 MNHEY and CDR2 SVGAGI. CDR3 loop: CASSYTGVNTEAFF. In DNA, the CDR3 is TGTGCCAGCAGTTACACCGGGGTGAACACTGAAGCTTTCTTT.

The V gene is TRBV5-3, the J gene TRBJ1-5; D is uncertain. TRBV5-3 falls under the ORF class, with uncertain function. CDR3 size: 14 residues. Trimming took 4 bases from V and 5 from J, leaving 13 bases between them. CDR3 in amino acids: CARSQTHRDQPQHF. The CDR3, as DNA: TGTGCCAGAAGCCAAACGCATCGGGATCAGCCCCAGCATTTT.

This clone is termed medium-sized. This sequence joins TRBV9 and TRBJ1-1; D is ambiguous. In germline, CDR1 is SGDLS, CDR2 YYNGEE. The germline V and J ends were trimmed by 1 base and 1 base, with 5 bases remaining between them. This CDR3 has 13 residues. CDR3 nucleotide sequence: TGTGCCAGCAGCGTACAGGCGAACACTGAAGCTTTCTTT. Translated, it gives CASSVQANTEAFF.